These T cell receptor beta chains were read from a single sample in a study of cytomegalovirus exposure and HLA in healthy donors. The protocol was immunoSEQ multiplex PCR, while the TCRdb copy is restricted to in-frame clones and leaves out a portion. Of about 250,000 clones in the sample, 65% to 85% were seen once. Sample: PBMCs. The receptors here all came from a female donor in good health and CMV-seronegative. CDR3s include the opening cysteine and the closing phenylalanine or tryptophan. The D gene is left open where the match is weak. Size is stated for part of the rows, as once, few or many counts, or as a class when the clone is expanded.

v_call: TRBV28
j_call: TRBJ2-3
d_call: TRBD1
clone_size: .
cdr3_nt: TGTGCCAGCACCATAGGGACAGGGGCCACAGATACGCAGTATTTT
cdr3_aa: CASTIGTGATDTQYF

v_call: TRBV5-4
j_call: TRBJ2-3
d_call: .
clone_size: .
cdr3_nt: TGTGCCAGCAGCTTAGGAGGGGCAAGGGATACGCAGTATTTT
cdr3_aa: CASSLGGARDTQYF

v_call: TRBV25-1
j_call: TRBJ2-3
d_call: TRBD2
clone_size: .
cdr3_nt: TGTGCCAGCAGCGAACTAGCGGGAGTCACAGATACGCAGTATTTT
cdr3_aa: CASSELAGVTDTQYF

v_call: TRBV11-2
j_call: TRBJ1-2
d_call: TRBD1
clone_size: .
cdr3_nt: TGTGCCAGCAGGCACGGGACAGGGTTTTATGGCTACACCTTC
cdr3_aa: CASRHGTGFYGYTF

v_call: TRBV10-3
j_call: TRBJ2-7
d_call: TRBD2
clone_size: .
cdr3_nt: TGTGCCATCAGTGACACTAGGGTTAGCGGGAGATCCTACGAGCAGTACTTC
cdr3_aa: CAISDTRVSGRSYEQYF

v_call: TRBV2
j_call: TRBJ2-7
d_call: .
clone_size: once
cdr3_nt: TGTGCCAGCAGTGATTTTTACGGTACCTACGAGCAGTACTTC
cdr3_aa: CASSDFYGTYEQYF

v_call: TRBV2
j_call: TRBJ2-7
d_call: .
clone_size: .
cdr3_nt: TGTGCCAGCAGAGACATGGCCCTCGAGCAGTACTTC
cdr3_aa: CASRDMALEQYF

v_call: TRBV10-1
j_call: TRBJ2-7
d_call: TRBD1
clone_size: few
cdr3_nt: TGCGCCAGCTCGACCGGGACAGATTACTACGAGCAGTACTTC
cdr3_aa: CASSTGTDYYEQYF

v_call: TRBV28
j_call: TRBJ2-7
d_call: .
clone_size: few
cdr3_nt: TGTGCCAGCAGTGTGACTACTACCTACGAGCAGTACTTC
cdr3_aa: CASSVTTTYEQYF

v_call: TRBV7-9
j_call: TRBJ2-1
d_call: .
clone_size: .
cdr3_nt: TGTGCCAGCAGCTTGACAGATGAGCAGTTCTTC
cdr3_aa: CASSLTDEQFF

v_call: TRBV5-1
j_call: TRBJ1-4
d_call: .
clone_size: .
cdr3_nt: TGCGCCAGCAGCTTCGCGAAGTCAACTAATGAAAAACTGTTTTTT
cdr3_aa: CASSFAKSTNEKLFF

v_call: TRBV7-7
j_call: TRBJ2-5
d_call: .
clone_size: .
cdr3_nt: TGTGCTAGCAGCCCCGACGGACAGAATCAAGAGACCCAGCACTTC
cdr3_aa: CASSPDGQNQETQHF

v_call: TRBV9
j_call: TRBJ2-1
d_call: TRBD2
clone_size: .
cdr3_nt: TGTGCCAGCAGCGCAACCCCGGGACTAGCGGGAGATGAGCAGTTCTTC
cdr3_aa: CASSATPGLAGDEQFF

v_call: TRBV6-1
j_call: TRBJ2-5
d_call: TRBD2
clone_size: .
cdr3_nt: TGTGCCAGCGGGGAGGGGACTAGCGGCCAAGAGACCCAGTACTTC
cdr3_aa: CASGEGTSGQETQYF

v_call: TRBV2
j_call: TRBJ1-2
d_call: .
clone_size: .
cdr3_nt: TGTGCCAGCATTGGGGCCTATGGCTACACCTTC
cdr3_aa: CASIGAYGYTF

v_call: TRBV6-1
j_call: TRBJ2-7
d_call: TRBD1
clone_size: .
cdr3_nt: TGTGCCAGCAGAGCCGGACAGGGCATTACCTACGAGCAGTACTTC
cdr3_aa: CASRAGQGITYEQYF

v_call: TRBV7-9
j_call: TRBJ2-2
d_call: .
clone_size: .
cdr3_nt: TGTGCCAGCACCTCCTCAGGGGCAACCGGGGAGCTGTTTTTT
cdr3_aa: CASTSSGATGELFF

v_call: TRBV5-1
j_call: TRBJ1-4
d_call: TRBD1
clone_size: .
cdr3_nt: TGCGCCAGCAGCCCGGACAGGGAAGGTGGAAAACTGTTTTTT
cdr3_aa: CASSPDREGGKLFF

v_call: TRBV4-2
j_call: TRBJ2-3
d_call: TRBD2
clone_size: .
cdr3_nt: TGTGCCAGCAGCCAGGGTTCCGGGACTAGCGGTTTACAAGCTACGCAGTATTTT
cdr3_aa: CASSQGSGTSGLQATQYF

v_call: TRBV19
j_call: TRBJ2-7
d_call: TRBD2
clone_size: .
cdr3_nt: TGTGCCAGTAGTCTAGCGGGGGGAAGCTCCTACGAGCAGTACTTC
cdr3_aa: CASSLAGGSSYEQYF

v_call: TRBV6-1
j_call: TRBJ2-1
d_call: .
clone_size: .
cdr3_nt: TGTGCCAGCAGTGACGGGCGCGGGAATGAGCAGTTCTTC
cdr3_aa: CASSDGRGNEQFF

v_call: TRBV5-1
j_call: TRBJ2-7
d_call: TRBD2
clone_size: .
cdr3_nt: TGCGCCAGCAGCACTCTAGCGGGAGGTACCTACGAGCAGTACTTC
cdr3_aa: CASSTLAGGTYEQYF